Shown below are 19 T cell receptor beta chains from a single sample sequenced in a study of cytomegalovirus exposure and HLA in healthy donors. Primers: 60 Vbeta forward and 13 Jbeta reverse. Method: immunoSEQ multiplex PCR; TCRdb's copy keeps in-frame clones and lacks some. The data show 50,000 or so clones, and the top ten clones hold 9% to 15%. Sequenced input: PBMCs. The receptors were gathered from a woman aged 60-75 years in good health and CMV-seropositive.

The V gene is TRBV5-1, the J gene TRBJ1-4; possibly TRBD1 for D (5 bases). The CDR3 consists of 14 residues. Germline V gene lookup returns CDR1 SGHRS and CDR2 YFSETQ. The germline V and J ends were trimmed by 0 bases and 5 bases, with 8 bases remaining between them. The CDR3 DNA reads as TGCGCCAGCAGCTTGGGACAGCAAAATGAAAAACTGTTTTTT. Translated: CASSLGQQNEKLFF. The complete variable domain, with remaining parts taken from reference TRBV5-1 and TRBJ1-4, reads KAGVTQTPRYLIKTRGQQVTLSCSPISGHRSVSWYQQTPGQGLQFLFEYFSETQRNKGNFPGRFSGRQFSNSRSEMNVSTLELGDSALYLCASSLGQQNEKLFFGSGTQLSVL.

V gene TRBV11-3 combines with J gene TRBJ2-1, with 9 bases identical to TRBD1. Trimming cost V 8 bases and J 9 bases; bases outside gene matches: 8. The CDR3 has 13 amino acids. Germline CDR1 SGHNT, CDR2 YENEEA. CDR3 region: CASGQGLEGEQFF. DNA of the CDR3: TGTGCCAGCGGACAGGGGCTGGAGGGTGAGCAGTTCTTC.

This chain uses TRBV5-4 with TRBJ1-1; D uncertain. The CDR3 is 16 residues long. The germline gives CDR1 SGHNT, CDR2 YYREEE (reference sequence). Deletions cut 3 bases from V and 1 base from J, with 16 bases between. CDR3 region: CASSSGGKQTNTEAFF. In DNA form, the CDR3 reads TGTGCCAGCAGCTCGGGAGGTAAACAGACGAACACTGAAGCTTTCTTT. Full variable domain (remainder filled in from reference TRBV5-4 and TRBJ1-1): ETGVTQSPTHLIKTRGQQVTLRCSSQSGHNTVSWYQQALGQGPQFIFQYYREEENGRGNFPPRFSGLQFPNYSSELNVNALELDDSALYLCASSSGGKQTNTEAFFGQGTRLTVV.

The genes are TRBV28 and TRBJ2-3; TRBD2 might be the D (7 bases). CDR3 length: 16 residues. Trimming stripped 2 bases from V and 0 bases from J, with 12 bases between. From germline, CDR1 is MDHEN and CDR2 SYDVKM. The CDR3 protein is CASSLGGARSTDTQYF. The DNA for the CDR3 is TGTGCCAGCAGTTTAGGGGGGGCGAGGAGCACAGATACGCAGTATTTT.

The rearrangement joins TRBV19 to TRBJ1-4; 8 bases agree with TRBD1. Per the germline V gene, CDR1 is LNHDA and CDR2 is SQIVND (reference sequence). V lost 5 bases, J lost 3 bases, and 5 bases stayed unmatched. This CDR3 has 15 residues. DNA for the CDR3: TGTGCCAGTAGTGACAGGGGTTCAGCTAATGAAAAACTGTTTTTT. Its translation: CASSDRGSANEKLFF.

The V gene is TRBV2, the J gene TRBJ1-5; no firm D call. The CDR3 has 15 residues. V was clipped by 3 bases and J by 3 bases, with 12 bases between them. In germline, CDR1 is SNHLY, CDR2 FYNNEI. The chain's CDR3 is CASSESGQLNQPQHF. DNA for the CDR3: TGTGCCAGCAGTGAGTCGGGTCAGCTCAATCAGCCCCAGCATTTT.

The chain carries TRBV18 and TRBJ1-2, with 8 bases fitting TRBD1. CDR1 is KGHSH, CDR2 LQKENI, per germline. CDR3 length: 14 residues. The junction had 5 bases not matched to a gene; V was cut back by 3 bases and J by 5 bases. Written as DNA, the CDR3 is TGTGCCAGCTCACCCGGGACAGGTTATTATGGCTACACCTTC. Translating it yields CASSPGTGYYGYTF.

V gene TRBV18 combines with J gene TRBJ1-5; 8 bases fit TRBD1. The J segment lost 7 bases and the V segment lost 6 bases, leaving 11 bases of the junction unmatched. This CDR3 comprises 15 residues. Germline loops: CDR1 KGHSH, CDR2 LQKENI. In DNA form, the CDR3 reads TGTGCCAGCTCGCCTGAGGACAGGGCAGGACAGCCCCAGCATTTT. It codes for CASSPEDRAGQPQHF.

Concerning this clone itself: The same CDR3 also results from other DNA sequences found in this sample. The chain has TRBV5-1 and TRBJ2-1; 9 bases are a match to TRBD2. The ends lost 0 bases at V and 9 bases at J; junction bases unmatched: 7. The CDR3 is 15 amino acids. Germline loops: CDR1 SGHRS, CDR2 YFSETQ. The CDR3 here is CASSLVTSGVGEQFF. CDR3 coding DNA: TGCGCCAGCAGCTTGGTGACTAGCGGAGTGGGTGAGCAGTTCTTC.

The genes are TRBV28 and TRBJ2-7; 11 bases fit TRBD1. With V trimmed by 6 bases and J by 1 base, 8 bases remained unmatched. The CDR3 runs 16 residues. CDR1 and CDR2 (germline): MDHEN, SYDVKM. CDR3 DNA: TGTGCCAGCAGACCCCCCCGGGACAGGGGGTCCTACGAGCAGTACTTC. Its translation: CASRPPRDRGSYEQYF.

The DNA for the CDR3 is TGTGCCAGCAGCTCGTACGACACCGTCTACGAGCAGTACTTC. Protein product: CASSSYDTVYEQYF. This chain links TRBV7-9 with TRBJ2-7; no firm D call. The CDR3 is 14 residues long. Germline assignment: CDR1 SEHNR and CDR2 FQNEAQ (reference sequence). The V gene lost 4 bases and the J gene lost 3 bases, with 13 bases spanning the gap.

This rearrangement joins TRBV6-5 to TRBJ2-2; perhaps TRBD2 as D (6 bases). Trimming took off 0 bases at V and 4 bases at J, with 9 bases between the two ends. Germline-derived CDR1 and CDR2 are MNHEY and SVGAGI. The CDR3 is 15 residues long. The CDR3: CASSYSLGGTGELFF. CDR3 coding DNA: TGTGCCAGCAGTTACTCGCTGGGGGGCACCGGGGAGCTGTTTTTT.

This chain uses TRBV5-4 with TRBJ2-7, with 9 bases fitting TRBD1. Germline lookup yields CDR1 SGHNT and CDR2 YYREEE (reference sequence). The CDR3 extends over 16 amino acids. Trimming removed 2 bases from V and 4 bases from J; junction bases left unmatched: 10. CDR3 nucleotide sequence: TGTGCCAGCAGCTTTGTCAGAGACAGGGGGGGTTACGAGCAGTACTTC. It is translated as CASSFVRDRGGYEQYF.

The chain has TRBV11-3 and TRBJ1-1; D not resolved. With 8 bases removed from V and 6 bases from J, the gap between germline ends came to 10 bases. The CDR3 is 11 residues long. The germline V gene has CDR1 SGHNT and CDR2 YENEEA. The chain's CDR3 is CASGGWAEAFF. The CDR3 nucleotides are TGTGCCAGCGGCGGGTGGGCTGAAGCTTTCTTT.

The chain has TRBV20-1 and TRBJ2-5; TRBD2 aligns across 7 bases. After removal of 6 bases from V and 5 bases from J, the junction contained 3 bases not matched to a gene. The CDR3 contains 11 residues. Germline values: CDR1 DFQATT, CDR2 SNEGSKA (reference sequence). The CDR3 DNA reads as TGCAGTGCGTGGGGGGGGGAGACCCAGTACTTC. Its translation is CSAWGGETQYF.

The chain has TRBV9 and TRBJ2-7, with TRBD2 as a possible D gene (6 bases). CDR3 size: 14 residues. Germline values: CDR1 SGDLS, CDR2 YYNGEE. The ends were cut back, 3 bases at V and 4 bases at J, with 14 bases in the middle. The CDR3 spells CASSAPGVPYEQYF. The CDR3 DNA is TGTGCCAGCAGCGCCCCGGGGGTCCCGTACGAGCAGTACTTC.

The chain has TRBV6-1 and TRBJ1-1; tentative D call: TRBD1 (6 bases). The germline V gene encodes CDR1 MNHNS and CDR2 SASEGT. The V end was cut by 5 bases, the J end by 4 bases, with 14 bases between. The CDR3 length is 14 residues. CDR3 protein: CASSITPGVTEAFF. DNA for the CDR3: TGTGCCAGCAGTATTACCCCAGGGGTCACTGAAGCTTTCTTT.

The rearrangement uses TRBV25-1 and TRBJ1-2, with TRBD1 matching 12 bases. CDR3 length: 15 amino acids. Losses at the gene ends were 8 bases for V and 4 bases for J; bases not matched to a gene: 8. Germline assignment: CDR1 MGHDK and CDR2 SYGVNS. The DNA for the CDR3 is TGTGCCAGCCGAGGGACAGGGGGCCTTGGCTATGGCTACACCTTC. The encoded protein is CASRGTGGLGYGYTF.

CDR3 amino acids: CASSWGGEQYF. The CDR3 coding sequence is TGCGCCAGCAGCTGGGGGGGAGAGCAGTACTTC. The chain couples TRBV5-1 to TRBJ2-7, with 7 bases that match TRBD2. The CDR3 covers 11 residues. Germline loops: CDR1 SGHRS, CDR2 YFSETQ. V was clipped by 3 bases and J by 7 bases; unmatched bases: 1.